The sample holds many counts of the clone carrying this T cell receptor (beta chain). TCRdb independently ran MiXCR on the 5' RACE reads; one entry per CDR3 protein. Of around 23,000 distinct CDR3 sequences in the sample, around 4% were seen once. This sample is drawn from a study of early T cells in non-severe SARS-CoV-2 infection. The sequence came from an adult who was a healthcare worker with PCR-confirmed SARS-CoV-2 infection or an uninfected control (not recorded which). Material: whole blood.

CDR3 residues: CASSFTSGSDAGSYEQYF. The CDR3 nucleotides read TGTGCCAGCAGCTTCACTAGCGGGAGCGACGCCGGCTCCTACGAGCAGTACTTC. The rearrangement joins TRBV7-8 to TRBJ2-7, with 11 bases identical to TRBD2. Per germline, CDR1 SGHVS and CDR2 FQNEAQ. The CDR3 length is 18 residues. Trimming took 3 bases from V and 0 from J; bases not matched to a gene: 10.